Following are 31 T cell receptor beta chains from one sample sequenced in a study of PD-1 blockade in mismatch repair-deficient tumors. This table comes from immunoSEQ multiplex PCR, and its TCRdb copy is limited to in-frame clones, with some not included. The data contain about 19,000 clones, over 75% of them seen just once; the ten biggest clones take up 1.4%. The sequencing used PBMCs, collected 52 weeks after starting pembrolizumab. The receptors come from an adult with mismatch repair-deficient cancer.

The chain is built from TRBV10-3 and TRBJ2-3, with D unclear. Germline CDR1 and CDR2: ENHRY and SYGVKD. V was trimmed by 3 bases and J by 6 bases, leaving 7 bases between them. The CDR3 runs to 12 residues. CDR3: CAISDRSDTQYF. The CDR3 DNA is TGTGCCATCAGTGACAGATCGGATACGCAGTATTTT.

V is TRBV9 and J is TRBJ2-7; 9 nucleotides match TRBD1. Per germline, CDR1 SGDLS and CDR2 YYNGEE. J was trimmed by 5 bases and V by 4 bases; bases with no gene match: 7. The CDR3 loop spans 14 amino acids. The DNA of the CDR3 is TGTGCCAGCAGCACGAACAGGGGGCTCCACGAGCAGTACTTC. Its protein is CASSTNRGLHEQYF.

The CDR3 DNA sequence: TGTGCCAGCGGGAGGGACTCAGATACGCAGTATTTT. It specifies CASGRDSDTQYF. The chain employs TRBV2 and TRBJ2-3; 7 bases line up with TRBD2. From germline, CDR1 is SNHLY and CDR2 FYNNEI. The CDR3 extends over 12 amino acids. V trimming: 8 bases; J trimming: 4 bases; junction bases outside the gene matches: 3.

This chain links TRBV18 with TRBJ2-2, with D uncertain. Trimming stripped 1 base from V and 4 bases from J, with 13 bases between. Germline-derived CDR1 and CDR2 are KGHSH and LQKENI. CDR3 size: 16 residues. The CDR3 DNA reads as TGTGCCAGCTCACCACTTGACACAAGTAGCACCGGGGAGCTGTTTTTT. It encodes CASSPLDTSSTGELFF.

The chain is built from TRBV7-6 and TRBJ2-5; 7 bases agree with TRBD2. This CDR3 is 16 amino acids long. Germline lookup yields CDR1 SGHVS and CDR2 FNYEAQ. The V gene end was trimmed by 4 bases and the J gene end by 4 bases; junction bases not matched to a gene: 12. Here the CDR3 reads CASSSQVAGARETQYF. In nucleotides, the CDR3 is TGTGCCAGCAGCTCGCAAGTCGCGGGAGCGAGAGAGACCCAGTACTTC.

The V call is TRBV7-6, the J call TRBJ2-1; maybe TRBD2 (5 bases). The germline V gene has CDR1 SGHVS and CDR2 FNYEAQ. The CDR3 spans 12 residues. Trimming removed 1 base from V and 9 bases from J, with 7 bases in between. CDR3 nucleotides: TGTGCCAGCAGCTTAGGAGGGAGTGAGCAGTTCTTC. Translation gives CASSLGGSEQFF.

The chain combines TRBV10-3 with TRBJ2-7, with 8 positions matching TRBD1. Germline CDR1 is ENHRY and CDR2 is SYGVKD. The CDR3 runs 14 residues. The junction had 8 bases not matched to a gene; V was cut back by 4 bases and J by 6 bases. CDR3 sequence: CAISAVTGELEQYF. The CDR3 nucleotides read TGTGCCATCAGTGCTGTGACAGGGGAACTCGAGCAGTACTTC.

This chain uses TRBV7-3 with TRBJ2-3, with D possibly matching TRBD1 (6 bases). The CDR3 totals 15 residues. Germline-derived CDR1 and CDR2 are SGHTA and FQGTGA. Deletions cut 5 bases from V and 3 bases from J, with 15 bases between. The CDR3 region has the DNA TGTGCCAGCAGCCCCTCACAGGGAAGGACAGATACGCAGTATTTT. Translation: CASSPSQGRTDTQYF. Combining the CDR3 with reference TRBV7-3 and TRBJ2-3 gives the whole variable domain GAGVSQTPSNKVTEKGKYVELRCDPISGHTALYWYRQSLGQGPEFLIYFQGTGAADDSGLPNDRFFAVRPEGSVSTLKIQRTERGDSAVYLCASSPSQGRTDTQYFGPGTRLTVL.

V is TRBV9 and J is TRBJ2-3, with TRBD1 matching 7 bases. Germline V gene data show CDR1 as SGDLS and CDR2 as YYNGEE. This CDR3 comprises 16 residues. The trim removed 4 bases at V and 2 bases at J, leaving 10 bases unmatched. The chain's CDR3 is CASSTRQGAVTDTQYF. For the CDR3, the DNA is TGTGCCAGCAGCACGCGACAGGGAGCGGTCACAGATACGCAGTATTTT.

CDR3 loop: CASKPGLAGGNEQFF. CDR3 in DNA: TGCGCCAGCAAACCCGGACTAGCGGGAGGCAATGAGCAGTTCTTC. The gene calls are TRBV5-1 and TRBJ2-1; 14 bases are a match to TRBD2. V dropped 6 bases and J dropped 6; count of bases not matched to a gene: 5. This CDR3 has 15 amino acids. CDR1 is SGHRS, CDR2 YFSETQ, per germline.

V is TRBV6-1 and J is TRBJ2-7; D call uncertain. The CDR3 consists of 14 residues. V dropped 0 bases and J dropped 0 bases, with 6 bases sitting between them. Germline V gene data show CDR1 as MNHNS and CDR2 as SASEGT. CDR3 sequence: CASSEAISSYEQYF. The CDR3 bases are TGTGCCAGCAGTGAAGCGATCAGCTCCTACGAGCAGTACTTC.

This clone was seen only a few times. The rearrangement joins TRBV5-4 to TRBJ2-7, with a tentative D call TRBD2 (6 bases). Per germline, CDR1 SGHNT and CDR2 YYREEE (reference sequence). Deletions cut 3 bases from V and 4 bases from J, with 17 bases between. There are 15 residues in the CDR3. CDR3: CASSYATSEGYEQYF. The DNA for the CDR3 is TGTGCCAGCAGCTACGCGACTAGTGAGGGTTACGAGCAGTACTTC.

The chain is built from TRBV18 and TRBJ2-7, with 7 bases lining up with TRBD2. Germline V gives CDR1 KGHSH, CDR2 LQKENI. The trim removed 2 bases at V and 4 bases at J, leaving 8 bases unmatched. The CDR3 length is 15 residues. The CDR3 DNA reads TGTGCCAGCTCACCAAGTGCTAGCGGAGAATACGAGCAGTACTTC. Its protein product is CASSPSASGEYEQYF.

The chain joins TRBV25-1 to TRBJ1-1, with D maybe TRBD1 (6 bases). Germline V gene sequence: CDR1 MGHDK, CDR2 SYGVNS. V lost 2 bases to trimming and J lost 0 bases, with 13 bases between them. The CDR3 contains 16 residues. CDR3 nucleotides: TGTGCCAGCAGTGAAGTCGGGACAAACTTGAACACTGAAGCTTTCTTT. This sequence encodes CASSEVGTNLNTEAFF.

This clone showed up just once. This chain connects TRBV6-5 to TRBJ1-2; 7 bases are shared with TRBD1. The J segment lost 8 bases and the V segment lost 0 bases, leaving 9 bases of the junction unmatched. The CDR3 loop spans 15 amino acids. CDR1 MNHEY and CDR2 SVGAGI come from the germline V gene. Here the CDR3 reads CASSYSNAGGSGYTF. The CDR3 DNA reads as TGTGCCAGCAGTTACTCGAACGCAGGGGGTTCCGGCTACACCTTC.

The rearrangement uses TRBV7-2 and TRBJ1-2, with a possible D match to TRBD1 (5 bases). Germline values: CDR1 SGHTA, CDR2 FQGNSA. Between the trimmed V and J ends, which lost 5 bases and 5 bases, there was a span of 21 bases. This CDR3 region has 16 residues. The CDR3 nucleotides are TGTGCCAGCAGCGGGGCCCGTCTCGGGTCGGCGTATGGCTACACCTTC. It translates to CASSGARLGSAYGYTF.

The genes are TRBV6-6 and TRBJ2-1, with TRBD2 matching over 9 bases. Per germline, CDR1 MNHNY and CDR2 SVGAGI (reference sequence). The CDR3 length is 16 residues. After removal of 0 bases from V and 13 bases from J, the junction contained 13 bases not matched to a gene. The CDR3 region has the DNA TGTGCCAGCAGTTACTCGTCTAGCGGGAACGACTACCTCCAGTTCTTC. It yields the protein CASSYSSSGNDYLQFF.

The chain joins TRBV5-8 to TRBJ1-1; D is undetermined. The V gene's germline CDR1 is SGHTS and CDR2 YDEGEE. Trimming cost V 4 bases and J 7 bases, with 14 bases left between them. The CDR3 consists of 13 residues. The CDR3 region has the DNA TGTGCCAGCAGCCCCATTACAGTCAGTGAAGCTTTCTTT. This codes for CASSPITVSEAFF.

CDR3 coding DNA: TGTGCTAGTGGGGAGGACCGGGAGACCCAGTACTTC. It translates to CASGEDRETQYF. This chain connects TRBV12-5 to TRBJ2-5; TRBD2 is a possible D gene (5 bases). The CDR3 contains 12 residues. CDR1 and CDR2 from the germline V gene are LGHNT and FRNRAP. The V and J ends lost 6 bases and 5 bases respectively, with 10 bases between them.

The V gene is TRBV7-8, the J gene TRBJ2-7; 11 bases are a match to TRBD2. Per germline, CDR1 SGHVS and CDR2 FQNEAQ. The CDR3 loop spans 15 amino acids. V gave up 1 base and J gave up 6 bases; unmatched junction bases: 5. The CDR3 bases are TGTGCCAGCAGCTTAGGACTAGCGGGGCGGGGCGAGCAGTACTTC. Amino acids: CASSLGLAGRGEQYF. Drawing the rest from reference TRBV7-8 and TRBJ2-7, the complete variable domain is GAGVSQSPRYKVAKRGQDVALRCDPISGHVSLFWYQQALGQGPEFLTYFQNEAQLDKSGLPSDRFFAERPEGSVSTLKIQRTQQEDSAVYLCASSLGLAGRGEQYFGPGTRLTVT.

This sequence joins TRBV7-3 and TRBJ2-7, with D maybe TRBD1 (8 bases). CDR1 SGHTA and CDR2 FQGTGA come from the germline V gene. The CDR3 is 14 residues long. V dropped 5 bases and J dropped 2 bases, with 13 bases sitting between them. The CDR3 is CASSPTGGAYEQYF. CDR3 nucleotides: TGTGCCAGCAGCCCAACAGGGGGGGCCTACGAGCAGTACTTC. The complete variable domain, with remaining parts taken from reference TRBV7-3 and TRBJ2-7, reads GAGVSQTPSNKVTEKGKYVELRCDPISGHTALYWYRQSLGQGPEFLIYFQGTGAADDSGLPNDRFFAVRPEGSVSTLKIQRTERGDSAVYLCASSPTGGAYEQYFGPGTRLTVT.

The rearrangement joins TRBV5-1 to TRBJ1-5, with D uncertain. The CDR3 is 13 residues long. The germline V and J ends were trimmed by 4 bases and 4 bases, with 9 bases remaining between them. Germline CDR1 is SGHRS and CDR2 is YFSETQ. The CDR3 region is CASSLDVNQPQHF. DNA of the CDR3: TGCGCCAGCAGCCTAGACGTGAATCAGCCCCAGCATTTT.

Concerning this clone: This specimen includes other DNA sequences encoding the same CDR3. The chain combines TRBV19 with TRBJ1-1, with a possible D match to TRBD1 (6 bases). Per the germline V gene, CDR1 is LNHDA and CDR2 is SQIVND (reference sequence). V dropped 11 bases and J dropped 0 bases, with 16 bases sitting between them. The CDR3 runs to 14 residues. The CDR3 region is CASYTGGLNTEAFF. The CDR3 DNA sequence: TGTGCCTCATACACCGGGGGGCTGAACACTGAAGCTTTCTTT. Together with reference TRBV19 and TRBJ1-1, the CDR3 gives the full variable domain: DGGITQSPKYLFRKEGQNVTLSCEQNLNHDAMYWYRQDPGQGLRLIYYSQIVNDFQKGDIAEGYSVSREKKESFPLTVTSAQKNPTAFYLCASYTGGLNTEAFFGQGTRLTVV.

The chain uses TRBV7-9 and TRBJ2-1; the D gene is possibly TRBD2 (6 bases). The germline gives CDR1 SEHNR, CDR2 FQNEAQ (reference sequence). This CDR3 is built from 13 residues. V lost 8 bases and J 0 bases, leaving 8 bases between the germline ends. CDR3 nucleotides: TGTGCCAGCTTAGCGGACTCCTACAATGAGCAGTTCTTC. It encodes CASLADSYNEQFF. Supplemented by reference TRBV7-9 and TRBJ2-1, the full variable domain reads DTGVSQNPRHKITKRGQNVTFRCDPISEHNRLYWYRQTLGQGPEFLTYFQNEAQLEKSRLLSDRFSAERPKGSFSTLEIQRTEQGDSAMYLCASLADSYNEQFFGPGTRLTVL.

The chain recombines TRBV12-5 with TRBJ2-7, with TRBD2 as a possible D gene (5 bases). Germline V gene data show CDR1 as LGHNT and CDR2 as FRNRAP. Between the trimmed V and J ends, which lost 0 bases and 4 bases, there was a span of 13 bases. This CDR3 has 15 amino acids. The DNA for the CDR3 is TGTGCTAGTGGTTTGGTACGAGACTATGCTTACGAGCAGTACTTC. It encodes CASGLVRDYAYEQYF.

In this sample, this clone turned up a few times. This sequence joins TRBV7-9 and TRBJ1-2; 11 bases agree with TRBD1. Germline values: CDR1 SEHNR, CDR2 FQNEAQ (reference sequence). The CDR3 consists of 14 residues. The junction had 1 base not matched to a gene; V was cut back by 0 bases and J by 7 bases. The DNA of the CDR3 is TGTGCCAGCAGCTTAGCTGGACAGGGGGCTGGCTACACCTTC. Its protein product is CASSLAGQGAGYTF.

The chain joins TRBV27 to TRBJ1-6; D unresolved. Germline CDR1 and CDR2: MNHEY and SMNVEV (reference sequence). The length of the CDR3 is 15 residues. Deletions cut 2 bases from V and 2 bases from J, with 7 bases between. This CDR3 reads CASSLANTYNSPLHF. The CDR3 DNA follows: TGTGCCAGCAGTTTAGCGAATACCTATAATTCACCCCTCCACTTT.

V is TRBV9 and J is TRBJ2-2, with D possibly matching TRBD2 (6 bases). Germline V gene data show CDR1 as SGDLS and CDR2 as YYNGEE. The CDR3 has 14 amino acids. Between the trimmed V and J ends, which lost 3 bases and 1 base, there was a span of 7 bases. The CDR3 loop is CASSAGVNTGELFF. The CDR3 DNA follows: TGTGCCAGCAGCGCGGGGGTGAACACCGGGGAGCTGTTTTTT.

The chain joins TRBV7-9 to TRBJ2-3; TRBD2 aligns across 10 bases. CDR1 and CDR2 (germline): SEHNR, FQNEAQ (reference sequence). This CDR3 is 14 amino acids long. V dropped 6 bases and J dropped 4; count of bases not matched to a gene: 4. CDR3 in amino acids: CASRAGTSADTQYF. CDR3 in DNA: TGTGCCAGCAGGGCCGGGACTAGCGCAGATACGCAGTATTTT.

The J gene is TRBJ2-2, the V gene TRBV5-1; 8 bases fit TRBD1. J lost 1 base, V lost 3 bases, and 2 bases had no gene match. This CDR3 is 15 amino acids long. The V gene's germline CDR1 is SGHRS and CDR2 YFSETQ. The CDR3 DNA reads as TGCGCCAGCAGCTCCGGGACAGGGAACACCGGGGAGCTGTTTTTT. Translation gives CASSSGTGNTGELFF.

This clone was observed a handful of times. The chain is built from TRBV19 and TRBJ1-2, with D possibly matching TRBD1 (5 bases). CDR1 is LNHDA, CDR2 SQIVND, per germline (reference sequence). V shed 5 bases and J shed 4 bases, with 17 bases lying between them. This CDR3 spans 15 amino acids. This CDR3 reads CASSGASQVGYGYTF. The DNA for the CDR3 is TGTGCCAGTAGTGGGGCATCACAGGTTGGCTATGGCTACACCTTC.